Sequencing of this T cell receptor (beta chain) was carried out in a study of T-cell memory formation after mild COVID-19. Whole-study context: There were largely donor-specific TCR clusters.

Via MiXCR, TCRdb re-called the 5' RACE reads, giving one row per CDR3 protein. The sample records roughly 280,000 distinct CDR3 sequences, around 8% being singletons. V lost 6 bases and J lost 0, with 7 bases in between. This CDR3 comprises 12 residues. Germline V lookup: CDR1 DFQATT, CDR2 SNEGSKA (reference sequence). The source of this sequence is a man aged 18 to 30 who had mild COVID-19 (a few samples of this study predate the infection). Cell type and time point are not known. Sequencing used PBMCs or a T cell subset sorted from them (not recorded which). This chain joins TRBV20-1 and TRBJ2-3; D is uncertain. DNA of the CDR3: TGCAGTGCCGCAACTAGCACAGATACGCAGTATTTT. Its protein is CSAATSTDTQYF.